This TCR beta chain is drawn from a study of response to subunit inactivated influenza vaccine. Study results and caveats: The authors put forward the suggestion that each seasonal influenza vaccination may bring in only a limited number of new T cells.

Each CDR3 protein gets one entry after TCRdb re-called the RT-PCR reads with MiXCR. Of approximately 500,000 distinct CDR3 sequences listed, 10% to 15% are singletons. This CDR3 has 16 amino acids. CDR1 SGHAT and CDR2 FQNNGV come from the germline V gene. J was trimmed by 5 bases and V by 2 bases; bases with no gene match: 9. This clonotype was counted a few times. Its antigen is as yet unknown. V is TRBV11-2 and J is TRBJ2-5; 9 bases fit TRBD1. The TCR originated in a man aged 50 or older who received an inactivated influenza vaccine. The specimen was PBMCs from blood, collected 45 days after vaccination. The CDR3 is CASSLRTGVPWETQYF. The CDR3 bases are TGTGCCAGCAGCTTAAGGACAGGGGTCCCGTGGGAGACCCAGTACTTC.